This T cell receptor beta chain was identified during a study of T cells in Graves' hyperthyroidism and ophthalmopathy. Study-wide context: Peripheral blood samples were taken at initial diagnosis, prior to any treatment.

Note on this clonotype: Its antigen is not identified.

Uncontrolled infection, other autoimmune disease, pregnancy or lactation excluded patients. From RNA transcripts, TCR beta CDR3 regions were amplified. The HTBI primer set was used in a first-round RT-PCR of the TCR CDR3. Each CDR3 protein is one row after TCRdb ran MiXCR on the multiplex PCR reads. The sample consists of 550,000 to 700,000 distinct CDR3 sequences, about 15% of them appearing once. Deletions cut 0 bases from V and 0 bases from J, with 8 bases between. Germline values: CDR1 LNHNV, CDR2 YYDKDF (reference sequence). This CDR3 region has 15 residues. Study results and caveats: Ophthalmopathy was identified by the model a median approximately 6.4 months ahead of onset.

The sample consisted of blood. This clonotype originated in a woman in her thirties or forties with Graves' ophthalmopathy. The V gene is TRBV15, the J gene TRBJ1-1; no clear D. The CDR3 coding sequence is TGTGCCACCAGCAGAGACTTATACCTGAACACTGAAGCTTTCTTT. This codes for CATSRDLYLNTEAFF.